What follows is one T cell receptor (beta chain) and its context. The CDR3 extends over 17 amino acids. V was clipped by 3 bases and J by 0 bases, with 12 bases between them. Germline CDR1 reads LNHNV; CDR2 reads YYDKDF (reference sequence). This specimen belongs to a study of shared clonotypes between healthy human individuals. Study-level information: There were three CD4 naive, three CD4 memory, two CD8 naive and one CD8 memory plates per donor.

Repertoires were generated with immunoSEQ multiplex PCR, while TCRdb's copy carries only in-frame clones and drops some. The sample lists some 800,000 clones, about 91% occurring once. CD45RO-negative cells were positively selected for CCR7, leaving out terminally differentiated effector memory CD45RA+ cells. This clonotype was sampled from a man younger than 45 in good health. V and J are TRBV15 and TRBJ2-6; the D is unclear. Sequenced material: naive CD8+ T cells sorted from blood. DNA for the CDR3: TGTGCCACCAGCAGCGTGGACGCTAGCTCTGGGGCCAACGTCCTGACTTTC. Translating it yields CATSSVDASSGANVLTF.